The 10 T cell receptor beta chains below were found in one sample sequenced in a study of blood T cell repertoires in COVID-19. Repertoires were generated with immunoSEQ multiplex PCR, while TCRdb's copy carries only in-frame clones and drops some. The repertoire holds 70,000 to 80,000 clones, with roughly nine tenths as singletons. Sequencing used peripheral blood. The receptors were sampled from an elderly man in a cohort sampled during active COVID-19.

This clone was observed a single time. The rearrangement links TRBV6-5 to TRBJ1-1; maybe TRBD1 (5 bases). CDR3 size: 13 residues. The V end lost 6 bases, the J end lost 8 bases, and 16 bases lay between the germline ends. CDR1 and CDR2 from the germline V gene are MNHEY and SVGAGI. The CDR3 is CASSSTAGREAFF. The CDR3 nucleotides read TGTGCCAGCAGCTCCACCGCGGGGCGGGAAGCTTTCTTT.

The V call is TRBV18, the J call TRBJ2-5, with D perhaps matching TRBD1 (7 bases). The germline V gene encodes CDR1 KGHSH and CDR2 LQKENI. The V end was cut by 2 bases, the J end by 1 base, with 11 bases between. CDR3 length: 15 residues. For the CDR3, the DNA is TGTGCCAGCTCACCATGGGGGGACAGCCAAGAGACCCAGTACTTC. The encoded protein is CASSPWGDSQETQYF. The variable domain in full, with the rest retrieved from reference TRBV18 and TRBJ2-5, is NAGVMQNPRHLVRRRGQEARLRCSPMKGHSHVYWYRQLPEEGLKFMVYLQKENIIDESGMPKERFSAEFPKEGPSILRIQQVVRGDSAAYFCASSPWGDSQETQYFGPGTRLLVL.

The sample holds one count of this clone. V is TRBV21-1 and J is TRBJ1-1. TRBV21-1 is a pseudogene. The CDR3 has 15 amino acids. CDR3 DNA sequence: TGTGCCAGCAGCCCTCCGCGGGGAAAGAACACTGAAGCTTTCTTT. This sequence encodes CASSPPRGKNTEAFF.

The chain uses TRBV5-5 and TRBJ2-7; possible D gene TRBD2, 5 bases. The CDR3 totals 13 residues. From germline, CDR1 is SGHKS and CDR2 YYEKEE (reference sequence). V shed 1 base and J shed 0 bases, with 5 bases lying between them. As DNA, the CDR3 is TGTGCCAGCAGCTTGCGGGGCTCCTACGAGCAGTACTTC. Translating it yields CASSLRGSYEQYF.

This chain uses TRBV12-3 or TRBV12-4 with TRBJ1-1; D remains ambiguous. The CDR3 runs 13 residues. The V end lost 6 bases, the J end lost 11 bases, and 19 bases lay between the germline ends. The CDR3: CASSKQQRVGAFF. CDR3 nucleotides: TGTGCCAGCAGCAAACAACAGCGGGTTGGCGCTTTCTTT.

The chain recombines TRBV6-2 or TRBV6-3 with TRBJ2-3, with TRBD2 matching 7 bases. This CDR3 comprises 15 residues. V lost 2 bases, J lost 1 base, and 3 bases stayed unmatched. Germline V lookup: CDR1 MNHEY, CDR2 SVGEGT. CDR3 DNA: TGTGCCAGCAGTTACGACCTAGCGGGCACAGATACGCAGTATTTT. As protein: CASSYDLAGTDTQYF.

The chain's CDR3 is CASSPGQGRGEQFF. The CDR3 DNA sequence: TGCGCCAGCAGCCCGGGACAGGGGAGAGGTGAGCAGTTCTTC. This sequence joins TRBV5-1 and TRBJ2-1; 10 positions match TRBD1. Germline values: CDR1 SGHRS, CDR2 YFSETQ. With V trimmed by 4 bases and J by 9 bases, 7 bases remained unmatched. This CDR3 contains 14 residues.

This chain joins TRBV6-1 and TRBJ1-4; TRBD1 agrees at 7 bases. Trimming removed 1 base from V and 8 bases from J; junction bases left unmatched: 4. Looked up from germline, CDR1 is MNHNS and CDR2 is SASEGT. This CDR3 is built from 14 residues. DNA for the CDR3: TGTGCCAGCAGTGAAGGACAGGGTTTCGAAAAACTGTTTTTT. Translating gives CASSEGQGFEKLFF.

V is TRBV5-4 and J is TRBJ2-2; D not certain. Trimming shortened V by 4 bases and J by 1 base, and 11 bases separated the two germline ends. Germline lookup yields CDR1 SGHNT and CDR2 YYREEE (reference sequence). The CDR3 is made up of 15 amino acids. The CDR3: CASSQKTVNTGELFF. In DNA form, the CDR3 reads TGTGCCAGCAGCCAGAAAACAGTGAACACCGGGGAGCTGTTTTTT.

V usage is TRBV2 and J usage is TRBJ2-3; possibly TRBD2 for D (6 bases). The CDR3 consists of 13 residues. CDR1 and CDR2 (germline): SNHLY, FYNNEI. Trimming took 7 bases from V and 2 from J, leaving 10 bases between them. The CDR3 is CASTRDFTDTQYF. The CDR3 DNA reads as TGTGCCAGCACCCGGGACTTCACAGATACGCAGTATTTT. Full variable domain (remainder filled in from reference TRBV2 and TRBJ2-3): EPEVTQTPSHQVTQMGQEVILRCVPISNHLYFYWYRQILGQKVEFLVSFYNNEISEKSEIFDDQFSVERPDGSNFTLKIRSTKLEDSAMYFCASTRDFTDTQYFGPGTRLTVL.